This T cell receptor beta chain was sequenced for a study of CD8 T cells in ankylosing spondylitis. The study's findings and limits: A TCR beta motif made of fewer than ten highly homologous variants seemed typical of ankylosing spondylitis blood.

This clonotype was seen a few times. Its antigen is not known. The V and J ends lost 6 bases and 3 bases respectively, with 14 bases between them. The CDR3 sequence is 14 residues long. TCRdb re-called the 5' RACE reads through MiXCR, storing one row per CDR3 protein. The data show about 390,000 distinct CDR3 sequences, with about a fifth seen just once and around 17% held by the top ten. The source material was blood, either unsorted or a sorted T cell fraction (not recorded which). This receptor was taken from a male donor with ankylosing spondylitis. V gene TRBV12-3 or TRBV12-4 combines with J gene TRBJ1-1, with D maybe TRBD1 (5 bases). The CDR3 here is CASRPQGFYTEAFF. The CDR3 coding sequence is TGTGCCAGCAGGCCCCAGGGTTTTTACACTGAAGCTTTCTTT.